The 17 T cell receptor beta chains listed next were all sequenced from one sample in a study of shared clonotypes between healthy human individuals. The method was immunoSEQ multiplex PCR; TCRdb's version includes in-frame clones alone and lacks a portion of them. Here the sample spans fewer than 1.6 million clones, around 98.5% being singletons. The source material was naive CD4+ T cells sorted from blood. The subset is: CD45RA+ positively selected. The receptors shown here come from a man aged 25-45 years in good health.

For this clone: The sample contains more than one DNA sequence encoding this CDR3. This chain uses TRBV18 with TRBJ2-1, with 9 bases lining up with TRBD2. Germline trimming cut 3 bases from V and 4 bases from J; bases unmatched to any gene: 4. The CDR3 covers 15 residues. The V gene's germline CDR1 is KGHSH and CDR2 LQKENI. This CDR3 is CASSPLAGEYNEQFF. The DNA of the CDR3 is TGTGCCAGCTCACCCTTAGCGGGAGAGTACAATGAGCAGTTCTTC. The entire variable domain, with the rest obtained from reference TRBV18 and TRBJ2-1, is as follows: NAGVMQNPRHLVRRRGQEARLRCSPMKGHSHVYWYRQLPEEGLKFMVYLQKENIIDESGMPKERFSAEFPKEGPSILRIQQVVRGDSAAYFCASSPLAGEYNEQFFGPGTRLTVL.

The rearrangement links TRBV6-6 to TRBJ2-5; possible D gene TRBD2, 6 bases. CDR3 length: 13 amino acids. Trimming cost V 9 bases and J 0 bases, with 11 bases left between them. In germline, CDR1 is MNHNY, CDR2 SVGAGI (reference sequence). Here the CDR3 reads CASEEGYQETQYF. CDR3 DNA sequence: TGTGCCAGTGAGGAGGGTTACCAAGAGACCCAGTACTTC.

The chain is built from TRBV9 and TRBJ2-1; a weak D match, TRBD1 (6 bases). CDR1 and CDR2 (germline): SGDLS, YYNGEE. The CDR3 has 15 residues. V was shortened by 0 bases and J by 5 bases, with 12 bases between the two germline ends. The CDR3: CASSVVSGANNEQFF. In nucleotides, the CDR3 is TGTGCCAGCAGCGTAGTTTCAGGGGCCAACAATGAGCAGTTCTTC.

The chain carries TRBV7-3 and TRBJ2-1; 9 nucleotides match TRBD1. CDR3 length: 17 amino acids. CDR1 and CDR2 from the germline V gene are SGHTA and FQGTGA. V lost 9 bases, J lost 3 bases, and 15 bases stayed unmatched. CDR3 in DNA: TGTGCCAGACCGGGACAGGGTCTCCTATGGTACTACAATGAGCAGTTCTTC. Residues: CARPGQGLLWYYNEQFF. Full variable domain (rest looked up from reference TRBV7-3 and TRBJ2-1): GAGVSQTPSNKVTEKGKYVELRCDPISGHTALYWYRQSLGQGPEFLIYFQGTGAADDSGLPNDRFFAVRPEGSVSTLKIQRTERGDSAVYLCARPGQGLLWYYNEQFFGPGTRLTVL.

The CDR3 sequence: CASSVTGWDTEAFF. DNA for the CDR3: TGTGCCAGTAGTGTGACAGGGTGGGACACTGAAGCTTTCTTT. The chain has TRBV19 and TRBJ1-1; 7 bases match TRBD1. CDR3 length equals 14 residues. After removal of 5 bases from V and 3 bases from J, the junction contained 6 bases not matched to a gene. Germline lookup yields CDR1 LNHDA and CDR2 SQIVND (reference sequence).

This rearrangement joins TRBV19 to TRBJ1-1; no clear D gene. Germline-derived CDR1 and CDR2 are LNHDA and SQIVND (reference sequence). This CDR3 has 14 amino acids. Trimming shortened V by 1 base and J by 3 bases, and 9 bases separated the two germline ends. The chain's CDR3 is CASSIAARDTEAFF. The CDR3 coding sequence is TGTGCCAGTAGTATAGCGGCAAGGGACACTGAAGCTTTCTTT.

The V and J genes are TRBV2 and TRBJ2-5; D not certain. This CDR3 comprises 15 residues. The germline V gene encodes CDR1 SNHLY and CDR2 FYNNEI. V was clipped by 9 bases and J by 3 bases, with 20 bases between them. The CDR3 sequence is CASRSRGTVEETQYF. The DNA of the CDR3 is TGTGCCAGTAGGAGCCGAGGAACTGTAGAAGAGACCCAGTACTTC.

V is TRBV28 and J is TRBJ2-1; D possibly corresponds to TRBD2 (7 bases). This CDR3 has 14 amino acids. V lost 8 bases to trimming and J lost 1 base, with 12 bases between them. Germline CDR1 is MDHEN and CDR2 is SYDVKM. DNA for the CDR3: TGTGCCAGCGAAGGGGGAGGGTCCTACAATGAGCAGTTCTTC. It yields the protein CASEGGGSYNEQFF.

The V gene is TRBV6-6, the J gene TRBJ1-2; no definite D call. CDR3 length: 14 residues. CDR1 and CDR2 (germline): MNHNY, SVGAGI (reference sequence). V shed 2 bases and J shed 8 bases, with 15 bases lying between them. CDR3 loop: CASSYPGGLRGYTF. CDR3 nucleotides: TGTGCCAGCAGTTACCCTGGTGGTTTGAGGGGCTACACCTTC.

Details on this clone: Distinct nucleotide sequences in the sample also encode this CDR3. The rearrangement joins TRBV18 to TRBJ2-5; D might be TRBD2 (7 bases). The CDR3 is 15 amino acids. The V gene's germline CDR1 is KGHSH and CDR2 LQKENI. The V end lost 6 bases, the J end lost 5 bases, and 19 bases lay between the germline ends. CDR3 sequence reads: CASSPPGLRGETQYF. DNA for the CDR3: TGTGCCAGCTCCCCCCCGGGACTAAGGGGGGAGACCCAGTACTTC.

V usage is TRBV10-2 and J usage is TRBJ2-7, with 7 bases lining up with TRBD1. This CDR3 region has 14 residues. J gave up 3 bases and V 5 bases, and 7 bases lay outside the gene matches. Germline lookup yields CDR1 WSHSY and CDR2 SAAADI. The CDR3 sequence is CASSLGTAGYEQYF. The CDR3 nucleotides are TGCGCCAGCAGTCTAGGGACAGCTGGCTACGAGCAGTACTTC.

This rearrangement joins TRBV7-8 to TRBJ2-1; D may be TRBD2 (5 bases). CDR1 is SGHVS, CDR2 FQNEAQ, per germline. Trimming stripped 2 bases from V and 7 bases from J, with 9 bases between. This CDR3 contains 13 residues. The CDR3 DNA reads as TGTGCCAGCAGCTTATACGCGGGTAATGAGCAGTTCTTC. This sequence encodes CASSLYAGNEQFF. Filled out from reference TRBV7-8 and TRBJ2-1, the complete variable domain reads GAGVSQSPRYKVAKRGQDVALRCDPISGHVSLFWYQQALGQGPEFLTYFQNEAQLDKSGLPSDRFFAERPEGSVSTLKIQRTQQEDSAVYLCASSLYAGNEQFFGPGTRLTVL.

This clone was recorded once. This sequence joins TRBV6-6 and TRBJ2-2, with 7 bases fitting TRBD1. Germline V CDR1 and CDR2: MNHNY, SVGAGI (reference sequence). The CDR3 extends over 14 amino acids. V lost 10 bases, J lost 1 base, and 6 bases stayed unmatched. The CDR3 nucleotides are TGTGCCACCCTTCGGGACAGGAACACCGGGGAGCTGTTTTTT. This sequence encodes CATLRDRNTGELFF.

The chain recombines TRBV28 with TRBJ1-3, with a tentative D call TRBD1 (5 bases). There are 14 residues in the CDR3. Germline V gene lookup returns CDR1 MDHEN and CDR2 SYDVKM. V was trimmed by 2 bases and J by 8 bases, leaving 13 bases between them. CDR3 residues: CASSLPSRAYTIYF. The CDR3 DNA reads TGTGCCAGCAGTTTACCCTCCAGGGCATACACCATATATTTT.

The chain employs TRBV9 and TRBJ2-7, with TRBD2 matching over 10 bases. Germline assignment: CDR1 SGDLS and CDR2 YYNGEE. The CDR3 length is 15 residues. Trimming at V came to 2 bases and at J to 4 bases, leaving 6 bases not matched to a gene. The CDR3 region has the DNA TGTGCCAGCAGCGTCACCGGGACTAGCGCATACGAGCAGTACTTC. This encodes CASSVTGTSAYEQYF.

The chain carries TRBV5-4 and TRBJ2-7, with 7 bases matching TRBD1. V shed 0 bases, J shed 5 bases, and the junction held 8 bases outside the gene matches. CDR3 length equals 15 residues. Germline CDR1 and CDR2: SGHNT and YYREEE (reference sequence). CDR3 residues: CASSLANRGLNEQYF. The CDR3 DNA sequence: TGTGCCAGCAGCTTGGCCAATAGGGGGCTCAACGAGCAGTACTTC.

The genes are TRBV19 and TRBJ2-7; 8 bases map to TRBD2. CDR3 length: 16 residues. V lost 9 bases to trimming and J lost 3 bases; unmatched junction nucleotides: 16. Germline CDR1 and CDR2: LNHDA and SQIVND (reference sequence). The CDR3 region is CASRKKSGGIYYEQYF. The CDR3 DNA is TGTGCCAGCCGAAAAAAGAGCGGGGGAATTTACTACGAGCAGTACTTC. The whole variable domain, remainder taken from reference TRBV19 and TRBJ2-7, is DGGITQSPKYLFRKEGQNVTLSCEQNLNHDAMYWYRQDPGQGLRLIYYSQIVNDFQKGDIAEGYSVSREKKESFPLTVTSAQKNPTAFYLCASRKKSGGIYYEQYFGPGTRLTVT.